A single sample is the source of the 15 T cell receptor beta chains below, sequenced in a study of T-cell reconstitution after alpha-beta-depleted transplantation in children. The authors prepared the TCRbeta library with unique molecular identifiers. One entry per CDR3 protein results from TCRdb running MiXCR on the PCR reads. The table has approximately 340,000 distinct CDR3 sequences, about 9.4% seen once. The sequencing here drew on PBMCs from the stem cell graft donor, taken from the stem cell graft. The receptor source for this set is a human donor who donated a stem cell graft to a child with acute lymphoblastic leukemia.

Only a few counts were recorded for this clonotype. The chain employs TRBV27 and TRBJ2-7, with 11 positions matching TRBD1. V trimming: 5 bases; J trimming: 3 bases; junction bases outside the gene matches: 6. In germline, CDR1 is MNHEY, CDR2 SMNVEV (reference sequence). The CDR3 loop spans 15 amino acids. The CDR3 coding sequence is TGTGCCAGCAGTACCTCCGGGACAGGGGGCTACGAGCAGTACTTC. It encodes CASSTSGTGGYEQYF.

This clonotype has a count of ten or more. CDR3 bases: TGTGCCAGCAGCTTCGGGACTAGCCTTGCAGATACGCAGTATTTT. Translation: CASSFGTSLADTQYF. The V gene is TRBV13, the J gene TRBJ2-3; 9 bases agree with TRBD2. Germline V CDR1 and CDR2: PRHDT, FYEKMQ (reference sequence). The CDR3 runs 15 residues. Unmatched junction bases numbered 5, after V lost 3 bases and J lost 4 bases. The whole variable domain, filled in from reference TRBV13 and TRBJ2-3, reads AAGVIQSPRHLIKEKRETATLKCYPIPRHDTVYWYQQGPGQDPQFLISFYEKMQSDKGSIPDRFSAQQFSDYHSELNMSSLELGDSALYFCASSFGTSLADTQYFGPGTRLTVL.

This clonotype was seen a handful of times. The rearrangement joins TRBV5-1 to TRBJ2-1; maybe TRBD2 (6 bases). V was clipped by 7 bases and J by 2 bases, with 16 bases between them. Germline values: CDR1 SGHRS, CDR2 YFSETQ. The CDR3 has 15 amino acids. The CDR3 nucleotides are TGCGCCAGCTACTTCGGAGGGAAAACCTACAATGAGCAGTTCTTC. Amino acids: CASYFGGKTYNEQFF.

In this sample, this clonotype turned up a few times. V usage is TRBV14 and J usage is TRBJ2-2; D gene unclear. Germline V gives CDR1 SGHDN, CDR2 FVKESK. The CDR3 consists of 15 residues. Between the trimmed V and J ends, which lost 3 bases and 2 bases, there was a span of 10 bases. The DNA for the CDR3 is TGTGCCAGCAGCCAGACTCTTCCAAACACCGGGGAGCTGTTTTTT. Translating gives CASSQTLPNTGELFF.

This clonotype has more than one count but fewer than ten. The genes are TRBV12-3 or TRBV12-4 and TRBJ2-1; no reliable D call. The CDR3 consists of 12 residues. The V gene lost 8 bases and the J gene lost 4 bases, with 9 bases spanning the gap. The CDR3 nucleotides are TGTGCCAGCCTTACGGATTACAATGAGCAGTTCTTC. Translation: CASLTDYNEQFF.

This clonotype was picked up many times. V and J are TRBV5-1 and TRBJ2-5; weak D call: TRBD2 (6 bases). V shed 3 bases and J shed 5 bases, with 17 bases lying between them. The V gene's germline CDR1 is SGHRS and CDR2 YFSETQ. The length of the CDR3 is 15 residues. The CDR3 bases are TGCGCCAGCAGCTCGGTAGCGGCCAACAGGGAGACCCAGTACTTC. Protein: CASSSVAANRETQYF.

The sample holds many counts of this clonotype. This chain uses TRBV20-1 with TRBJ1-5; TRBD1 aligns across 11 bases. Germline CDR1 is DFQATT and CDR2 is SNEGSKA (reference sequence). This CDR3 contains 15 residues. V dropped 3 bases and J dropped 5; count of bases not matched to a gene: 6. The chain's CDR3 is CSASRTGGIDQPQHF. The CDR3 bases are TGCAGTGCTAGTAGGACAGGGGGCATAGATCAGCCCCAGCATTTT.

This clonotype appeared a few times. The chain joins TRBV6-5 to TRBJ2-7; 7 nucleotides match TRBD1. The CDR3 length is 17 residues. Germline loops: CDR1 MNHEY, CDR2 SVGAGI. V was pared by 0 bases and J by 2 bases, with 10 bases of the junction left unmatched. Written as DNA, the CDR3 is TGTGCCAGCAGTTACTCGAATCTCCAAGACAGGGCCTACGAGCAGTACTTC. Residues: CASSYSNLQDRAYEQYF.

This rearrangement joins TRBV20-1 to TRBJ2-5; 7 bases map to TRBD1. With 4 bases clipped from V and 2 bases from J, the junction kept 16 bases outside the gene matches. The germline gives CDR1 DFQATT, CDR2 SNEGSKA (reference sequence). The CDR3 is made up of 17 amino acids. In nucleotides, the CDR3 is TGCAGTGCTACCCCCTTCTGGGACAGTCAAGGGCAAGAGACCCAGTACTTC. It translates to CSATPFWDSQGQETQYF.

This clonotype was seen at least ten times. The genes are TRBV6-2 or TRBV6-3 and TRBJ2-3, with a weak D call TRBD2 (6 bases). The V gene's germline CDR1 is MNHEY and CDR2 SVGEGT. The CDR3 sequence is 13 residues long. V dropped 8 bases and J dropped 0 bases, with 9 bases sitting between them. The CDR3 loop is CASRRDSTDTQYF. The CDR3 DNA sequence: TGTGCCAGCCGGCGGGACAGCACAGATACGCAGTATTTT.

This chain uses TRBV10-3 with TRBJ2-2, with D unresolved. Trimming shortened V by 4 bases and J by 0 bases, and 12 bases separated the two germline ends. CDR1 and CDR2 from the germline V gene are ENHRY and SYGVKD. This CDR3 region has 16 residues. CDR3 coding DNA: TGTGCCATCAGTGGTCCGGCAGAAGCGAACACCGGGGAGCTGTTTTTT. This translates into CAISGPAEANTGELFF.

The gene calls are TRBV7-3 and TRBJ2-3; 9 bases line up with TRBD2. Germline V CDR1 and CDR2: SGHTA, FQGTGA. There are 16 residues in the CDR3. V gave up 3 bases and J gave up 2 bases; unmatched junction bases: 6. CDR3 nucleotides: TGTGCCAGCAGCTTTGGGGCGGGAGGGCTCACAGATACGCAGTATTTT. It encodes CASSFGAGGLTDTQYF.

This clonotype was picked up a small number of times. The CDR3 sequence: CASSLISTSGNTIYF. In DNA, the CDR3 is TGTGCCAGCAGCTTGATCTCCACCTCTGGAAACACCATATATTTT. The chain links TRBV7-2 to TRBJ1-3; unclear D gene. V was shortened by 3 bases and J by 0 bases, with 9 bases between the two germline ends. This CDR3 has 15 residues. CDR1 SGHTA and CDR2 FQGNSA come from the germline V gene.

This clonotype was recorded a few times. The gene calls are TRBV7-6 and TRBJ1-3, with D unresolved. V lost 0 bases and J lost 0, with 15 bases in between. The CDR3 runs 18 residues. The germline V gene encodes CDR1 SGHVS and CDR2 FNYEAQ. Here the CDR3 DNA reads TGTGCCAGCAGCTTAGCGAGGGCGGTCCCGAGCTCTGGAAACACCATATATTTT. Its protein product is CASSLARAVPSSGNTIYF.

There are a few counts of this clonotype. CDR3 coding DNA: TGTGCCAGCAGTGACAGGGCCGAAAGTAGCTATGGCTACACCTTC. As protein: CASSDRAESSYGYTF. The chain combines TRBV27 with TRBJ1-2; 7 bases fit TRBD1. The CDR3 is made up of 15 amino acids. Germline V gene data show CDR1 as MNHEY and CDR2 as SMNVEV (reference sequence). J was trimmed by 4 bases and V by 5 bases; bases with no gene match: 10.